This TCR beta chain was recovered during a study of somatic mutations in cytotoxic T cells in rheumatoid arthritis. The overall study: Prior to any treatment and right after diagnosis, patient blood (approximately 30 ml EDTA) was drawn. Flow sorting at nearly 100% purity was applied to some V beta antibody-stained T-cell populations, which included V beta1+ cells sequenced for TCRB.

Profiling relied on immunoSEQ multiplex PCR, and the TCRdb table lists in-frame clones only, not all of them. Altogether about 18,000 clones are present, around 80% being singletons, with the ten largest covering approximately 30%. As to this clone: Its specificity is unknown.

The V end lost 1 base, the J end lost 3 bases, and 10 bases lay between the germline ends. The CDR3 is 14 amino acids. Germline lookup yields CDR1 SGHNT and CDR2 YYREEE (reference sequence). Whole-study results and caveats: Rheumatoid arthritis patients showed slight TRBV07 underrepresentation, unadjusted for multiple comparisons. For about an eighth of the 65 patients, a single CD8+ clone accounted for more than 20% of CD8+ cells.

This chain connects TRBV5-4 to TRBJ2-5; possibly TRBD2 for D (6 bases). The sequence came from an adult with rheumatoid arthritis. The sequenced sample was CD8+ T cells sorted from blood. Here the CDR3 DNA reads TGTGCCAGCAGCTTGTGGGGCGGGGAAGAGACCCAGTACTTC. It encodes CASSLWGGEETQYF. The full variable domain, in which reference TRBV5-4 and TRBJ2-5 provide the parts outside the CDR3, is ETGVTQSPTHLIKTRGQQVTLRCSSQSGHNTVSWYQQALGQGPQFIFQYYREEENGRGNFPPRFSGLQFPNYSSELNVNALELDDSALYLCASSLWGGEETQYFGPGTRLLVL.